The 10 T cell receptor beta chains below all came from one sample that was sequenced in a study of cytomegalovirus exposure and HLA in healthy donors. Amplification used 60 Vbeta primers and 13 Jbeta primers. Assay used: immunoSEQ multiplex PCR; TCRdb lists only in-frame clones, some missing. The sample lists around 120,000 clones; around 78% were seen once. Material for sequencing was PBMCs. These receptors were taken from a woman aged 45-59 years in good health and CMV-seronegative.

The chain joins TRBV4-3 to TRBJ2-6, with D unclear. Germline values: CDR1 LGHNA, CDR2 YSLEER. This CDR3 region has 15 residues. The ends were cut back, 3 bases at V and 4 bases at J, with 10 bases in the middle. The CDR3 sequence is CASSHLGSGANVLTF. The CDR3 bases are TGCGCCAGCAGCCACCTAGGTTCCGGGGCCAACGTCCTGACTTTC.

The gene calls are TRBV7-2 and TRBJ2-2; 10 nucleotides align to TRBD2. The junction had 6 bases not matched to a gene; V was cut back by 5 bases and J by 0 bases. The CDR3 length is 17 residues. Looked up from germline, CDR1 is SGHTA and CDR2 is FQGNSA. The CDR3 is CASSPTSGATNTGELFF. The DNA of the CDR3 is TGTGCCAGCAGCCCCACTAGCGGGGCAACGAACACCGGGGAGCTGTTTTTT.

The rearrangement joins TRBV30 to TRBJ1-2, with TRBD1 as a possible D gene (6 bases). There are 14 residues in the CDR3. CDR1 and CDR2 from the germline V gene are GTSNPN and SVGIG (reference sequence). Trimming stripped 4 bases from V and 5 bases from J, with 17 bases between. The DNA of the CDR3 is TGTGCCTGGACCCTTGACGGGACACCTTATGGCTACACCTTC. This gives the protein CAWTLDGTPYGYTF.

The chain uses TRBV30 and TRBJ1-2; no clear D. CDR3 length equals 13 residues. Germline V gene sequence: CDR1 GTSNPN, CDR2 SVGIG (reference sequence). V was cut by 3 bases and J by 3 bases, with 11 bases left in between. CDR3 amino acids: CAWSAGEDYGYTF. The CDR3 DNA reads as TGTGCCTGGAGCGCCGGGGAAGACTATGGCTACACCTTC.

The J gene is TRBJ2-7, the V gene TRBV18; 9 positions match TRBD1. Per the germline V gene, CDR1 is KGHSH and CDR2 is LQKENI. This CDR3 spans 14 amino acids. Unmatched junction bases numbered 11, after V lost 5 bases and J lost 9 bases. The chain's CDR3 is CASSSSGTGLGQYF. Here the CDR3 DNA reads TGTGCCAGCTCATCGTCCGGGACAGGGCTCGGGCAGTACTTC.

This chain links TRBV5-1 with TRBJ2-1; 9 positions agree with TRBD2. V gave up 1 base and J gave up 7 bases; unmatched junction bases: 9. There are 16 residues in the CDR3. Looked up from germline, CDR1 is SGHRS and CDR2 is YFSETQ. The CDR3 nucleotides are TGCGCCAGCAGCTTGACTAGCGGGCCACGGATGAATGAGCAGTTCTTC. Its protein is CASSLTSGPRMNEQFF.

The CDR3 DNA reads as TGTGCCAGCAGCGCTCAAGGGACAGCCCAAGAGACCCAGTACTTC. It translates to CASSAQGTAQETQYF. The V gene is TRBV7-2, the J gene TRBJ2-5; 7 nucleotides align to TRBD1. The germline V gene has CDR1 SGHTA and CDR2 FQGNSA. This CDR3 contains 15 residues. With 5 bases clipped from V and 1 base from J, the junction kept 7 bases outside the gene matches.

The chain couples TRBV4-2 to TRBJ2-1; the D gene is possibly TRBD2 (6 bases). CDR1 and CDR2 from the germline V gene are LGHNA and YNFKEQ. This CDR3 is built from 16 residues. The ends were cut back, 1 base at V and 6 bases at J, with 16 bases in the middle. The DNA of the CDR3 is TGTGCCAGCAGCCAAGGGGACTCGCCTCGCTTCAATGAGCAGTTCTTC. The encoded protein is CASSQGDSPRFNEQFF.

This chain links TRBV29-1 with TRBJ2-2; D is ambiguous. This CDR3 has 13 amino acids. Germline-derived CDR1 and CDR2 are SQVTM and ANQGSEA. V shed 3 bases and J shed 0 bases, with 5 bases lying between them. CDR3 sequence: CSVEVANTGELFF. The CDR3 bases are TGCAGCGTTGAGGTAGCGAACACCGGGGAGCTGTTTTTT.

V usage is TRBV28 and J usage is TRBJ1-2; D ambiguous. Germline V gives CDR1 MDHEN, CDR2 SYDVKM. The CDR3 runs 16 residues. Trimming pared 5 bases from V and 5 bases from J, leaving 21 bases between. The CDR3 DNA sequence: TGTGCCAGCAGTGGGGAGCGTGGAGATTCGGGTTATGGCTACACCTTC. Encoded protein: CASSGERGDSGYGYTF.